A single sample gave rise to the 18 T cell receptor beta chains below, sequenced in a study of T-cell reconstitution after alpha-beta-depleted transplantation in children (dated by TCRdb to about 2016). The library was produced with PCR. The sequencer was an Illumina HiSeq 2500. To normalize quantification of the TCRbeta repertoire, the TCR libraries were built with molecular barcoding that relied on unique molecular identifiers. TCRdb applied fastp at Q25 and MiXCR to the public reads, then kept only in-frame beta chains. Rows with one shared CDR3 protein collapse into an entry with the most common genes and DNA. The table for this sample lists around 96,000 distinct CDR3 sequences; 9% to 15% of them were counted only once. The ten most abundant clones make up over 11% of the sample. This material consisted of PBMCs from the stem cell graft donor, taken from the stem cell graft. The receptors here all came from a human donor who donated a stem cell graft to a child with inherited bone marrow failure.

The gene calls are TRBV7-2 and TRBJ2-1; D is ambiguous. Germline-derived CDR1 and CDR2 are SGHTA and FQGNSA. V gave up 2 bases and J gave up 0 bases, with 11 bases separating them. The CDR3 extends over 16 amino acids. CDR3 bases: TGTGCCAGCAGCTTACAAGCGAAAAGCTCCTACAATGAGCAGTTCTTC. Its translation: CASSLQAKSSYNEQFF.

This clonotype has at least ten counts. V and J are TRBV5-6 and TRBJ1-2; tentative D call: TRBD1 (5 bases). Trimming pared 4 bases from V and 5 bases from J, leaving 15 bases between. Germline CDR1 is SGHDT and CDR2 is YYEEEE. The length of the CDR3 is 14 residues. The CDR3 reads CASSIGTAVYGYTF. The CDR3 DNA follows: TGTGCCAGCAGCATCGGGACGGCGGTTTATGGCTACACCTTC.

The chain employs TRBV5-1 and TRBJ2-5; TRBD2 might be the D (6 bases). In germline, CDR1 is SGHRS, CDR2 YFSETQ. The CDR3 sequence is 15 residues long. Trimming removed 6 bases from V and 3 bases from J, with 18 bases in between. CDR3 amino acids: CASTGAGTPEETQYF. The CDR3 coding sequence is TGCGCCAGCACTGGGGCGGGAACCCCTGAAGAGACCCAGTACTTC.

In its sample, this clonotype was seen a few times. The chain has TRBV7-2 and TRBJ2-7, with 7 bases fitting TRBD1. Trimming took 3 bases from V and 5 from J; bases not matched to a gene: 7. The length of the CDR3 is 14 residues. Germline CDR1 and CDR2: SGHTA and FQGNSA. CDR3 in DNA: TGTGCCAGCAGCTTCACAGGGGTTCAGCACGAGCAGTACTTC. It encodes CASSFTGVQHEQYF. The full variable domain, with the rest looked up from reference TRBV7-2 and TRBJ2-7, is GAGVSQSPSNKVTEKGKDVELRCDPISGHTALYWYRQSLGQGLEFLIYFQGNSAPDKSGLPSDRFSAERTGGSVSTLTIQRTQQEDSAVYLCASSFTGVQHEQYFGPGTRLTVT.

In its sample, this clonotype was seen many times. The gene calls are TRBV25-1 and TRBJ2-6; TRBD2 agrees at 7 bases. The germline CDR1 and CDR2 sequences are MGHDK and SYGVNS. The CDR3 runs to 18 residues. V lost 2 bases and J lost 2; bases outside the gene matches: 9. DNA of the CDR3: TGTGCCAGCAGTGAAGTGGCGGGAGTTGGACCTGGGGCCAACGTCCTGACTTTC. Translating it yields CASSEVAGVGPGANVLTF.

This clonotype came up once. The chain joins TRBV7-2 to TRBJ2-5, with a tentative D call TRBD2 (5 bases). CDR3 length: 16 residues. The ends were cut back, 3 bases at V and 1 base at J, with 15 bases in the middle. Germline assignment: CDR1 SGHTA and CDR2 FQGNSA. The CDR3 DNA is TGTGCCAGCAGCTTTTCCGGCGGAGGACCCCAAGAGACCCAGTACTTC. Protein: CASSFSGGGPQETQYF.

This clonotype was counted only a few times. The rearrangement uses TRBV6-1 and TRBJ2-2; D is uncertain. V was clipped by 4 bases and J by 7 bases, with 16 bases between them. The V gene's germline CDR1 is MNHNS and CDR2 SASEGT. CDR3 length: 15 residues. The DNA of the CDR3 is TGTGCCAGCAGTGGATTCCCATGGTCGGGCGGGGAGCTGTTTTTT. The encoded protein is CASSGFPWSGGELFF.

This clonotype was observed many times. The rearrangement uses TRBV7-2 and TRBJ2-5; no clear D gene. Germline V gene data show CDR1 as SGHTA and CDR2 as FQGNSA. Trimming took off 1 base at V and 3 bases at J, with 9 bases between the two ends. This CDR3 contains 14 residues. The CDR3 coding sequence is TGTGCCAGCAGCTTAGAGTGGTCAGAAGAGACCCAGTACTTC. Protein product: CASSLEWSEETQYF.

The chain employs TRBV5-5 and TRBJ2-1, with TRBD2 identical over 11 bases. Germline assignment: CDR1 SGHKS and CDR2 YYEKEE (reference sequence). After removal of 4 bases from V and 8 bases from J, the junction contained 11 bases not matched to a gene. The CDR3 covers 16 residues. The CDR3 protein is CASSPPRLAGKDEQFF. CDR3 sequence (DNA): TGTGCCAGCAGCCCCCCCCGACTAGCGGGGAAGGATGAGCAGTTCTTC.

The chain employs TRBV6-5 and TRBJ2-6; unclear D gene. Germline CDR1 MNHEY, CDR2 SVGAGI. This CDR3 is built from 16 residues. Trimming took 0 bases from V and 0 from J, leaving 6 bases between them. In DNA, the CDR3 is TGTGCCAGCAGTTACTCTGGGATCTCTGGGGCCAACGTCCTGACTTTC. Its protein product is CASSYSGISGANVLTF.

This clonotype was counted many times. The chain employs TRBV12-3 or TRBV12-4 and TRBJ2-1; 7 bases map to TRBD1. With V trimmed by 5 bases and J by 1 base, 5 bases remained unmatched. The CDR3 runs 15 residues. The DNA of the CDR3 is TGTGCCAGCAGTCCGAGGACAGGTTCCTACAATGAGCAGTTCTTC. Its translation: CASSPRTGSYNEQFF.

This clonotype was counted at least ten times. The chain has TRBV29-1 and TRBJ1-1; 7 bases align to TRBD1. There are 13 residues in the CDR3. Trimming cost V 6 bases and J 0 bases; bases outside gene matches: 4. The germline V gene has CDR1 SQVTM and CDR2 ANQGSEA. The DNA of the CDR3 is TGCAGCGTCGCCGGGACAGTGAACACTGAAGCTTTCTTT. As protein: CSVAGTVNTEAFF. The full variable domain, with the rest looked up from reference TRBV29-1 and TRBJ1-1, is SAVISQKPSRDICQRGTSLTIQCQVDSQVTMMFWYRQQPGQSLTLIATANQGSEATYESGFVIDKFPISRPNLTFSTLTVSNMSPEDSSIYLCSVAGTVNTEAFFGQGTRLTVV.

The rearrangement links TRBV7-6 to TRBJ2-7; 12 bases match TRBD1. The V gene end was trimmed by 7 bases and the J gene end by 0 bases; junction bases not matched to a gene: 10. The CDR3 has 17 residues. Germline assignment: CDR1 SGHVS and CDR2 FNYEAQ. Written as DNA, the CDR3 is TGTGCCAGCACCAAACGGGACAGGGGGCCCAGCTCCTACGAGCAGTACTTC. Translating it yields CASTKRDRGPSSYEQYF. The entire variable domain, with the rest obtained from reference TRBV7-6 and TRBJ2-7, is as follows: GAGVSQSPRYKVTKRGQDVALRCDPISGHVSLYWYRQALGQGPEFLTYFNYEAQQDKSGLPNDRFSAERPEGSISTLTIQRTEQRDSAMYRCASTKRDRGPSSYEQYFGPGTRLTVT.

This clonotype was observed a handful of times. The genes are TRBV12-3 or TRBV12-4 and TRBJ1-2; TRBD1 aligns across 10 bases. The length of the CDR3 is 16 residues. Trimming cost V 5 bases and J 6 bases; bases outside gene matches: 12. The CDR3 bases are TGTGCCAGCAGTCCGACCATCGGGACAGGGGCTAATGGCTACACCTTC. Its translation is CASSPTIGTGANGYTF.

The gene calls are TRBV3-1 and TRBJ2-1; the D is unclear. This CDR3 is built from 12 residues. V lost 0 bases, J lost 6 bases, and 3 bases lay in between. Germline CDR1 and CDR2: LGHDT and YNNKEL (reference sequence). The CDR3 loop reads CASSQDFNEQFF. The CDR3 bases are TGTGCCAGCAGCCAAGACTTCAATGAGCAGTTCTTC.

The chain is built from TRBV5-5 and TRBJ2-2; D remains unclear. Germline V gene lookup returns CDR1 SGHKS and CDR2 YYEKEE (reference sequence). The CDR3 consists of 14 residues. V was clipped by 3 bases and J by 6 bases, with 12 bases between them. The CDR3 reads CASSSYAGAGELFF. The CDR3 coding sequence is TGTGCCAGCAGCTCCTATGCCGGAGCCGGGGAGCTGTTTTTT. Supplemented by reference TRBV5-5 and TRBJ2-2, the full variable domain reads DAGVTQSPTHLIKTRGQQVTLRCSPISGHKSVSWYQQVLGQGPQFIFQYYEKEERGRGNFPDRFSARQFPNYSSELNVNALLLGDSALYLCASSSYAGAGELFFGEGSRLTVL.

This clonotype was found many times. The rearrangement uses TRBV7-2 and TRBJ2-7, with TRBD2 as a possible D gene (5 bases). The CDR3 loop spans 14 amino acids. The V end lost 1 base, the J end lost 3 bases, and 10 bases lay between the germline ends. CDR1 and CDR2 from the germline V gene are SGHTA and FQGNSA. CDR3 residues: CASSLDAGGYEQYF. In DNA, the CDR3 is TGTGCCAGCAGCTTAGATGCGGGTGGCTACGAGCAGTACTTC.

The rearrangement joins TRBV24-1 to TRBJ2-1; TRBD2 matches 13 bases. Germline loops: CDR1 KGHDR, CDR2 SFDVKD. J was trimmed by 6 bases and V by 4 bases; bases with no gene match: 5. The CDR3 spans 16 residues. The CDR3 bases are TGTGCCACCAGTGAACCTGGACTAGCGGGAGTCAATGAGCAGTTCTTC. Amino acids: CATSEPGLAGVNEQFF.